Below are 21 T cell receptor beta chains sequenced from a single sample in a study of T cell responses to AZD1222 COVID-19 vaccine. Generated by immunoSEQ multiplex PCR, the TCRdb table keeps only in-frame clones and is missing some. The table includes about 130,000 clones, approximately 92% detected once. The sample was peripheral blood, taken 28 days after the second AZD1222 dose. The receptors stem from an adult who received the AZD1222 COVID-19 vaccine.

This chain's CDR3 is CASSLASGSEQYF. DNA for the CDR3: TGTGCCAGCAGCTTAGCTTCCGGTTCCGAGCAGTACTTC. This chain links TRBV7-6 with TRBJ2-7; D unclear. This CDR3 spans 13 amino acids. The germline V gene has CDR1 SGHVS and CDR2 FNYEAQ. Deletions cut 0 bases from V and 6 bases from J, with 9 bases between.

This chain uses TRBV29-1 with TRBJ2-2, with D unresolved. Germline CDR1 SQVTM, CDR2 ANQGSEA. There are 12 residues in the CDR3. The ends were cut back, 5 bases at V and 1 base at J, with 5 bases in the middle. CDR3 in amino acids: CSVSRNTGELFF. The CDR3 DNA follows: TGCAGCGTTAGCAGGAACACCGGGGAGCTGTTTTTT.

This clone was counted once. The chain recombines TRBV30 with TRBJ1-1; 9 bases fit TRBD1. The germline V gene encodes CDR1 GTSNPN and CDR2 SVGIG (reference sequence). The CDR3 length is 13 residues. V shed 5 bases and J 5 bases; nucleotides not matched to a gene: 6. The CDR3 DNA is TGTGCCTGGGTCCGGACAGGGGAGACTGAAGCTTTCTTT. It encodes CAWVRTGETEAFF.

The V call is TRBV6-2 or TRBV6-3, the J call TRBJ1-6; 10 nucleotides line up with TRBD1. Germline lookup yields CDR1 MNHEY and CDR2 SVGEGT. This CDR3 has 14 residues. V gave up 5 bases and J gave up 9 bases; unmatched junction bases: 4. The CDR3 here is CASSPGQGSSPLHF. In DNA form, the CDR3 reads TGTGCCAGCAGTCCGGGACAGGGGAGTTCACCCCTCCACTTT.

V and J are TRBV6-5 and TRBJ1-2; weak D call: TRBD1 (6 bases). The germline V gene has CDR1 MNHEY and CDR2 SVGAGI. This CDR3 is built from 15 residues. The ends were cut back, 0 bases at V and 4 bases at J, with 12 bases in the middle. Here the CDR3 reads CASSYSVTGGYGYTF. CDR3 coding DNA: TGTGCCAGCAGTTACTCCGTGACAGGCGGCTATGGCTACACCTTC.

The rearrangement links TRBV2 to TRBJ2-2, with D possibly TRBD2 on 5 matching bases. Germline V gives CDR1 SNHLY, CDR2 FYNNEI. The CDR3 has 16 amino acids. The ends were cut back, 2 bases at V and 4 bases at J, with 14 bases in the middle. The CDR3 reads CASSEIGIGGTGELFF. The CDR3 nucleotides read TGTGCCAGCAGTGAAATAGGAATAGGAGGCACCGGGGAGCTGTTTTTT.

This rearrangement joins TRBV6-1 to TRBJ1-5; unclear D gene. This CDR3 has 16 amino acids. Germline lookup yields CDR1 MNHNS and CDR2 SASEGT. Trimming pared 3 bases from V and 1 base from J, leaving 13 bases between. CDR3 in amino acids: CASSDLGGLSNQPQHF. CDR3 DNA sequence: TGTGCCAGCAGTGACCTTGGAGGGCTAAGCAATCAGCCCCAGCATTTT.

The chain has TRBV20-1 and TRBJ2-5; a possible D gene is TRBD1 (5 bases). Between the trimmed V and J ends, which lost 3 bases and 5 bases, there was a span of 10 bases. Per the germline V gene, CDR1 is DFQATT and CDR2 is SNEGSKA (reference sequence). The length of the CDR3 is 12 residues. CDR3 protein: CSASDSVETQYF. CDR3 DNA sequence: TGCAGTGCTAGTGACAGCGTTGAGACCCAGTACTTC.

The V and J genes are TRBV7-2 and TRBJ2-7; TRBD1 or TRBD2 may be the D gene (5 bases each). V lost 5 bases, J lost 3 bases, and 17 bases lay in between. The CDR3 has 15 amino acids. From germline, CDR1 is SGHTA and CDR2 FQGNSA. The DNA of the CDR3 is TGTGCCAGCAGCACCTCTAGGGACGTTAACTACGAGCAGTACTTC. Translation: CASSTSRDVNYEQYF.

In nucleotides, the CDR3 is TGTGCCAGCAGCTTAGTGGGTCTATATGAGCAGTTCTTC. Amino acid sequence: CASSLVGLYEQFF. The genes are TRBV7-9 and TRBJ2-1; D ambiguous. This CDR3 comprises 13 residues. Trimming removed 1 base at V and 8 bases at J, with 9 bases between. CDR1 and CDR2 (germline): SEHNR, FQNEAQ (reference sequence). Together with reference TRBV7-9 and TRBJ2-1, the CDR3 gives the full variable domain: DTGVSQNPRHKITKRGQNVTFRCDPISEHNRLYWYRQTLGQGPEFLTYFQNEAQLEKSRLLSDRFSAERPKGSFSTLEIQRTEQGDSAMYLCASSLVGLYEQFFGPGTRLTVL.

The J gene is TRBJ2-2, the V gene TRBV15; TRBD2 is a possible D gene (7 bases). V lost 3 bases and J 4 bases, leaving 9 bases between the germline ends. The CDR3 covers 14 residues. CDR1 and CDR2 (germline): LNHNV, YYDKDF (reference sequence). CDR3 sequence reads: CATSRGGRTGELFF. The CDR3 DNA sequence: TGTGCCACCAGCAGGGGGGGGCGCACCGGGGAGCTGTTTTTT.

The V and J genes are TRBV30 and TRBJ1-4; D may be TRBD1 (5 bases). V lost 0 bases and J 2 bases, leaving 10 bases between the germline ends. CDR3 length: 15 residues. Per germline, CDR1 GTSNPN and CDR2 SVGIG (reference sequence). The CDR3 region has the DNA TGTGCCTGGAGTGTATTCGGGGGGACTAATGAAAAACTGTTTTTT. It yields the protein CAWSVFGGTNEKLFF.

The chain combines TRBV28 with TRBJ1-2; D is uncertain. This CDR3 has 13 residues. Per germline, CDR1 MDHEN and CDR2 SYDVKM. Trimming cost V 2 bases and J 6 bases, with 10 bases left between them. The CDR3 here is CASSLAQTHGYTF. For the CDR3, the DNA is TGTGCCAGCAGTTTAGCACAGACCCATGGCTACACCTTC.

The V gene is TRBV10-3, the J gene TRBJ2-1; 7 positions match TRBD2. The germline V gene has CDR1 ENHRY and CDR2 SYGVKD. The CDR3 is 17 amino acids. The V gene end was trimmed by 2 bases and the J gene end by 10 bases; junction bases not matched to a gene: 17. CDR3 region: CAISELRRGGPGDEQFF. The CDR3 DNA sequence: TGTGCCATCAGTGAGCTCCGGCGGGGAGGGCCGGGGGACGAGCAGTTCTTC.

The chain recombines TRBV19 with TRBJ2-1; unclear D gene. Looked up from germline, CDR1 is LNHDA and CDR2 is SQIVND (reference sequence). This CDR3 is 11 amino acids long. V was clipped by 7 bases and J by 1 base, with 2 bases between them. The CDR3 DNA is TGTGCCAGTACTTCCTACAATGAGCAGTTCTTC. Protein product: CASTSYNEQFF.

The count of this clone is one. The chain employs TRBV11-2 and TRBJ1-1; D is uncertain. Trimming removed 1 base from V and 1 base from J, with 1 base in between. The CDR3 runs 12 residues. Per the germline V gene, CDR1 is SGHAT and CDR2 is FQNNGV. The DNA for the CDR3 is TGTGCCAGCAGCTTAGCGAACACTGAAGCTTTCTTT. It translates to CASSLANTEAFF.

This clone was counted once. The chain combines TRBV4-3 with TRBJ1-3; D gene ambiguous. The CDR3 runs to 14 residues. Germline V lookup: CDR1 LGHNA, CDR2 YSLEER. V lost 2 bases, J lost 1 base, and 6 bases lay in between. The DNA for the CDR3 is TGCGCCAGCAGCCAAAGGGTTTCTGGAAACACCATATATTTT. It yields the protein CASSQRVSGNTIYF.

The chain combines TRBV4-3 with TRBJ1-1, with a possible D match to TRBD1 (6 bases). With 0 bases removed from V and 5 bases from J, the gap between germline ends came to 13 bases. Looked up from germline, CDR1 is LGHNA and CDR2 is YSLEER. This CDR3 is 15 amino acids long. The CDR3 spells CASSQDIPRGTEAFF. DNA for the CDR3: TGCGCCAGCAGCCAAGATATCCCCAGGGGAACTGAAGCTTTCTTT.

Here the CDR3 reads CATSENRESSPLHF. As DNA, the CDR3 is TGTGCCACCAGTGAAAACAGGGAAAGTTCACCCCTCCACTTT. V gene TRBV24-1 combines with J gene TRBJ1-6, with D perhaps matching TRBD1 (6 bases). The germline gives CDR1 KGHDR, CDR2 SFDVKD. The germline V and J ends were trimmed by 4 bases and 9 bases, with 12 bases remaining between them. The CDR3 consists of 14 residues.

The chain recombines TRBV27 with TRBJ1-4, with TRBD1 as a possible D gene (5 bases). The V end lost 5 bases, the J end lost 3 bases, and 13 bases lay between the germline ends. Germline CDR1 MNHEY, CDR2 SMNVEV (reference sequence). The CDR3 is made up of 15 amino acids. CDR3 DNA sequence: TGTGCCAGCAGTCCGCGAGGGACGGCTAATGAAAAACTGTTTTTT. Its translation is CASSPRGTANEKLFF. Full variable domain (remainder filled in from reference TRBV27 and TRBJ1-4): EAQVTQNPRYLITVTGKKLTVTCSQNMNHEYMSWYRQDPGLGLRQIYYSMNVEVTDKGDVPEGYKVSRKEKRNFPLILESPSPNQTSLYFCASSPRGTANEKLFFGSGTQLSVL.

The CDR3 nucleotides are TGTGCCAGCAGCGAACAGGTGGGGGGTTCGAACACTGAAGCTTTCTTT. Translated: CASSEQVGGSNTEAFF. This chain connects TRBV9 to TRBJ1-1, with D possibly TRBD1 on 5 matching bases. The V end was cut by 3 bases, the J end by 1 base, with 16 bases between. The CDR3 spans 16 residues. Per germline, CDR1 SGDLS and CDR2 YYNGEE.